Shown below are 9 T cell receptor beta chains from a single sample sequenced in a study of identical twins. One entry per CDR3 protein, called by TCRdb with MiXCR from the 5' RACE reads. This repertoire shows approximately 550,000 distinct CDR3 sequences, around 24% found once; its top ten account for about 0.48%. The same specimen was also included in a second study, on yellow fever vaccine responses in identical twins.

Sequenced material: CD4+ T cells sorted from blood. These receptor sequences come from a woman between 18 and 29 years old in good health.

This rearrangement joins TRBV20-1 to TRBJ2-7; 11 bases line up with TRBD1. The J segment lost 0 bases and the V segment lost 2 bases, leaving 9 bases of the junction unmatched. The CDR3 loop spans 17 amino acids. CDR1 DFQATT and CDR2 SNEGSKA come from the germline V gene (reference sequence). CDR3 DNA: TGCAGTGCTAGAATGCGGACAGGGGGCTGGAGCTCCTACGAGCAGTACGTC. It encodes CSARMRTGGWSSYEQYV.

Turning to this clonotype: A junction end diverges from the germline sequence, so it may reflect a read error. The V and J genes are TRBV7-2 and TRBJ2-3, with D uncertain. This CDR3 contains 14 residues. The V gene's germline CDR1 is SGHTA and CDR2 FQGNSA. The CDR3 protein is CASSLIGSTETQYF. CDR3 in DNA: TGTGCCAGCAGCCTGATCGGTAGCACAGAAACGCAGTATTTT.

The J gene is TRBJ2-7, the V gene TRBV7-6, with TRBD1 matching over 12 bases. Losses at the gene ends were 1 base for V and 7 bases for J; bases not matched to a gene: 5. Germline V gives CDR1 SGHVS, CDR2 FNYEAQ. The CDR3 covers 15 residues. The CDR3 nucleotides are TGTGCCAGCAGCTTAGAGGGACAGGGGGCTGGAGAGCAGTACTTC. Translated, it gives CASSLEGQGAGEQYF.

The CDR3 bases are TGTGCCAGCAGCTTAGTGTATTTGAGCACTTCCACGCGGGATACGCAGTATTTT. Its protein product is CASSLVYLSTSTRDTQYF. V is TRBV11-2 and J is TRBJ2-3; D gene unclear. Trimming took 1 base from V and 6 from J, leaving 23 bases between them. The CDR3 has 18 residues. The germline gives CDR1 SGHAT, CDR2 FQNNGV.

This clonotype has a count of ten or more. The chain is built from TRBV20-1 and TRBJ2-3; 8 bases align to TRBD2. The CDR3 runs to 16 residues. J gave up 6 bases and V 2 bases, and 13 bases lay outside the gene matches. Germline loops: CDR1 DFQATT, CDR2 SNEGSKA (reference sequence). CDR3 sequence: CSARSRGGTRLDTQYF. In DNA, the CDR3 is TGCAGTGCTAGAAGCCGCGGGGGGACCCGCCTTGATACGCAGTATTTT.

The sample holds a few counts of this clonotype. The chain has TRBV12-3 or TRBV12-4 and TRBJ2-7; 9 positions agree with TRBD1. This CDR3 is 17 amino acids long. Losses at the gene ends were 1 base for V and 1 base for J; bases not matched to a gene: 8. This CDR3 is CASSLVFTGGVSYEQYF. CDR3 sequence (DNA): TGTGCCAGCAGTTTAGTTTTCACAGGGGGCGTTTCCTACGAGCAGTACTTC.

This chain connects TRBV6-1 to TRBJ2-7, with TRBD1 matching 8 bases. J lost 12 bases, V lost 1 base, and 11 bases had no gene match. CDR1 and CDR2 (germline): MNHNS, SASEGT. This CDR3 region has 14 residues. CDR3 DNA sequence: TGTGCCAGCAGTGAAGGAGTCAGGGGGCTTAACCCGTACGTC. This translates into CASSEGVRGLNPYV.

Remarks on this clonotype: One junction end does not reproduce the germline sequence, and a read error may be involved. The chain employs TRBV7-6 and TRBJ2-1; 11 nucleotides match TRBD2. This CDR3 has 16 residues. Germline assignment: CDR1 SGHVS and CDR2 FNYEAQ. CDR3 loop: CASSSLAGGSFNEQFF. The CDR3 DNA sequence: TGTGCCAGCAGCTCGCTAGCGGGGGGTTCCTTCAATGAGCAGTTCTTC.

This clonotype was seen a handful of times. This chain joins TRBV5-1 and TRBJ1-1, with unresolved D. Germline V gene data show CDR1 as SGHRS and CDR2 as YFSETQ. The ends were cut back, 4 bases at V and 0 bases at J, with 10 bases in the middle. The CDR3 covers 14 residues. This chain's CDR3 is CASSPYTMNTEAFF. The CDR3 DNA sequence: TGCGCCAGCAGCCCCTACACAATGAACACTGAAGCTTTCTTT.